This T cell receptor (beta chain) was obtained from a study of blood T cell repertoires in COVID-19. Clones were read by immunoSEQ multiplex PCR, and TCRdb kept only the in-frame ones, dropping some. Counted here are hundreds of thousands of clones, approximately 83% occurring once; the ten biggest clones make up nearly 5%. The CDR3 contains 14 residues. V gave up 5 bases and J gave up 7 bases, with 17 bases separating them. Germline assignment: CDR1 MNHEY and CDR2 SMNVEV (reference sequence). The receptor's source is a woman between 45 and 60 years old who had been exposed to COVID-19. The chain recombines TRBV27 with TRBJ2-5; TRBD2 might be the D (6 bases). Input material: PBMCs or T cells enriched from blood (not recorded which). CDR3 DNA: TGTGCCAGCAGTCCTGAGGGGCGGGGTCGGACCCAGTACTTC. Its protein product is CASSPEGRGRTQYF.